Sequencing of this TCR beta chain was carried out in a study of T cell repertoires in cytomegalovirus infection. Background on the study: An indication of both CMV infection and matching HLA type came from public TCR beta signatures. Study outcomes and limitations: The ex vivo response showed dominance by HLA-C-restricted CMV-specific TCR beta clonotypes. Identification of carriers of CMV plus the relevant HLA was performed using cumulative public TCR beta family frequency.

TCRdb redid the calling of the reads with MiXCR, one entry per CDR3 protein. In the table there are under 800,000 distinct CDR3 sequences, approximately 24% of which are singletons. Germline lookup yields CDR1 SEHNR and CDR2 FQNEAQ (reference sequence). Trimming removed 1 base from V and 1 base from J, with 6 bases in between. CDR3 length equals 14 residues. This clonotype appeared many times. Its antigen is undetermined. The chain combines TRBV7-9 with TRBJ2-3; a weak D match, TRBD2 (6 bases). The sequenced sample consisted of CD8+ T cells from PBMCs. This TCR came from a human donor in good health (CMV status not recorded). Some clones in this sample may be carry-over from other donors' samples. The CDR3 loop reads CASSLGLGTDTQYF. The CDR3 region has the DNA TGTGCCAGCAGCTTAGGACTAGGCACAGATACGCAGTATTTT.